A single TCR beta chain is shown here with its context. Its matching antigen is unknown. There are 16 residues in the CDR3. Deletions cut 1 base from V and 2 bases from J, with 11 bases between. Germline lookup yields CDR1 KGHDR and CDR2 SFDVKD. This sample stems from a study of T-cell memory formation after mild COVID-19. 5'RACE with constant-segment primers built TCRalpha and TCRbeta cDNA libraries with UMIs. TCRdb analysed the 5' RACE reads with MiXCR anew, one entry per CDR3 protein. This table has under 400,000 distinct CDR3 sequences, under 30% appearing once. Findings and limits, study-wide: The authors did not confirm SARS-CoV-2 specificity of second-wave clones peaking day 37.

The specimen was PBMCs or a T cell subset sorted from them (not recorded which). The chain recombines TRBV24-1 with TRBJ2-1; D possibly corresponds to TRBD1 (5 bases). This clonotype originated in an adult woman who had mild COVID-19 (a few samples of this study predate the infection). Cell type and time point are not known. CDR3 loop: CATSDFGRTTYNEQFF. CDR3 sequence (DNA): TGTGCCACCAGTGATTTCGGGCGGACAACCTACAATGAGCAGTTCTTC.